This note documents a single T cell receptor beta chain sequence. Its antigen is not identified. Donors were healthy HIV-negative adults without recently reported acute infections or vaccinations. V lost 3 bases and J lost 3; bases outside the gene matches: 6. Germline V gives CDR1 SGHDT, CDR2 YYEEEE. The CDR3 extends over 15 amino acids. TCRdb's copy holds only in-frame clones and misses some; the assay was immunoSEQ multiplex PCR. The sample contains about 2.3 million clones, approximately 90% of which appear only once. The data stem from a study of shared clonotypes between healthy human individuals. Whole-study findings and limits: Generally, estimated richness proved larger in naive subsets than it did in memory subsets. Naive CD4 clonotypes were shared across a handful of donors at roughly 5.5%. Clonotype sharing among donors was expected to depend on sequencing depth.

The V call is TRBV5-6, the J call TRBJ2-7; 10 bases are a match to TRBD1. The clonotype was recovered from a man aged 18-30 years in good health. Some clones in this sample may be carry-over from other donors' samples. Sequencing used naive CD4+ T cells from PBMCs. Indicated subset: CD45RA+ positively selected. CDR3 protein: CASSSATGGFYEQYF. DNA of the CDR3: TGTGCCAGCAGCTCGGCGACAGGGGGCTTCTACGAGCAGTACTTC.